This TCR beta chain was identified during a study of OX40 agonist ivuxolimab in advanced cancers. TCRdb's copy holds only in-frame clones and misses some; the assay was immunoSEQ multiplex PCR. The sample has around 56,000 clones; 82% are singletons. This clone has more than one count but fewer than ten. At the DNA level, this CDR3 is encoded by other sequences in the same sample as well. Here the sequenced sample was CD4+ or CD8+ T cells sorted from blood, taken in a trial of the OX40 agonist ivuxolimab. The receptor comes from an adult with an advanced solid tumor such as melanoma, head and neck, liver or kidney cancer.

The CDR3 region is CASSYSGGNTEAFF. The CDR3 coding sequence is TGTGCCAGCAGTTACTCGGGGGGGAACACTGAAGCTTTCTTT. This chain links TRBV6-5 with TRBJ1-1, with a weak D call TRBD1 (5 bases). V lost 0 bases and J 1 base, leaving 6 bases between the germline ends. Germline values: CDR1 MNHEY, CDR2 SVGAGI. CDR3 size: 14 residues.